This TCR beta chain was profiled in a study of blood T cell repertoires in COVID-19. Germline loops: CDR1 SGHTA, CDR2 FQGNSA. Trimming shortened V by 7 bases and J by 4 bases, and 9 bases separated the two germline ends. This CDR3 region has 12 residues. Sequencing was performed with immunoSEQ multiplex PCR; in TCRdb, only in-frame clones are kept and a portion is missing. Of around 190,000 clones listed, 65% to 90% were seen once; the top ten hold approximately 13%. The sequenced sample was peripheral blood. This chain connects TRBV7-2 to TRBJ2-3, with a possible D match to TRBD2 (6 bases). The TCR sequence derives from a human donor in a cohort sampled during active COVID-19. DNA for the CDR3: TGTGCCAGCAACGGAGGGTCAGATACGCAGTATTTT. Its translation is CASNGGSDTQYF.